This TCR beta chain derives from a study of early T cells in non-severe SARS-CoV-2 infection (dated by TCRdb to about 2021). Study-level background: Because TCR sequencing was done on bulk RNA from unsorted whole blood, the alpha and beta chains could not be paired. General findings and caveats noted by the study authors: VDJdb matching was skewed toward anti-spike CD8 responses and likely underestimated virus-specific expansions, missing private and CD4 specificities.

From its cysteine to its phenylalanine, the CDR3 spans 15 amino acids. Only the CDR3 part of the read is kept: 45 bases, read in frame from the first base. The germline V and J ends show losses of 6 bases and 0 bases respectively, and no gene match explains 4 bases of the junction. Based on the germline V gene, the CDR1 and CDR2 sequences are MNHNS and SASEGT. This clonotype has ten or more counts. It has no known antigen specificity. No clone much larger than this one lies a single base away; base qualities are absent. Library preparation used 5' RACE. The sequencing machine was a NextSeq 500. Unique molecular identifiers were attached to individual cDNA molecules in the TCR library protocol so that sequencing error and PCR bias could be corrected. Both TCR alpha and beta chains were sequenced, and tight co-correlation was observed between alpha and beta sequence abundances in each sample. Regarding the original processing steps: Decombinator V4 was used to annotate TCR sequences for V gene, J gene and CDR3. Expanded TCRs were defined as changing significantly between any two time points under a Poisson model with p below 0.0001. TCR abundances were normalised to the total number of TCRs sequenced in each sample and reported as counts per million. TRAV1-2 paired with TRAJ12, TRAJ20 or TRAJ33 defined MAIT TCRs, while TRAV10 paired with TRAJ18 defined iNKT TCRs. VDJdb, accessed on 1 November 2021, was searched for TCRs annotated for CMV, EBV and SARS-CoV-2, and TCRs annotated for more than one antigen were excluded. The public reads were reanalyzed by TCRdb: fastp trimming at Q25, MiXCR alignment, in-frame beta chains only. Each CDR3 protein appears once, grouped with its most common genes and DNA. TCRdb's processing, not the authors' own work, is the source of the V and J calls. Counted in this sample were roughly 52,000 distinct CDR3 sequences; roughly 8% of them appeared once. The ten most abundant clones make up around 9.4% of the sample.

The study was a case-control design nested within a healthcare worker cohort in London, UK, with weekly nasopharyngeal swab PCR tests and blood sampling. Healthcare workers were recruited between 23 and 31 March 2020, during the week of the UK lockdown, and were followed weekly for up to roughly 15 weeks. The source is an adult who was a healthcare worker with PCR-confirmed SARS-CoV-2 infection or an uninfected control (not recorded which). The chain links TRBV6-1 with TRBJ2-7, and 11 junctional nucleotides match TRBD2. Sequenced: whole blood. CDR3 sequence: CASSLSGGASYEQYF. The nucleotides read TGTGCCAGCAGCCTTAGCGGGGGGGCCTCCTACGAGCAGTACTTC.